The TCR beta chain described here comes from a study of blood T cell repertoires in COVID-19. The method was immunoSEQ multiplex PCR; TCRdb's version includes in-frame clones alone and lacks a portion of them. The sample has roughly 290,000 clones, roughly 89% seen once. Recovery meant two consecutive negative NP/OP PCR tests, professional clearance, or resolved symptoms. Germline loops: CDR1 SGDLS, CDR2 YYNGEE. V lost 3 bases and J lost 1; bases outside the gene matches: 1. This CDR3 comprises 14 residues. The clonotype was recovered from a woman between 40 and 50 years old who had recovered from COVID-19. This sequence joins TRBV9 and TRBJ2-4; 7 bases map to TRBD1. Sequences were obtained from PBMCs or T cells enriched from blood (not recorded which). CDR3 region: CASSAQGAKNIQYF. The CDR3 nucleotides are TGTGCCAGCAGCGCACAGGGGGCCAAAAACATTCAGTACTTC.